A single sample is the source of the 25 T cell receptor beta chains below, sequenced in a study of CD8+ T cells in alopecia areata. Treatment here: oral pan-JAK inhibitor, 5-10 mg twice daily. cDNA prepared by RNA extraction and subsequent reverse transcription served as the template for sequencing. Using immunoSEQ multiplex PCR, the repertoire was profiled, and TCRdb retains in-frame clones only, with some absent. The sample has about 190,000 clones; roughly 60% are singletons. The sequenced sample was CD4+ T cells sorted from blood, obtained at week 24, from a patient treated with tofacitinib. These receptors were taken from a human donor with alopecia areata.

The chain links TRBV27 to TRBJ2-5; possibly TRBD2 for D (6 bases). V was pared by 1 base and J by 4 bases, with 10 bases between. This CDR3 contains 14 residues. The germline V gene encodes CDR1 MNHEY and CDR2 SMNVEV (reference sequence). The DNA for the CDR3 is TGTGCCAGCAGTTTATATATTAGCGGAGAGACCCAGTACTTC. Translating gives CASSLYISGETQYF.

The chain links TRBV30 to TRBJ2-6, with D uncertain. The CDR3 extends over 15 amino acids. The V and J ends lost 0 bases and 1 base respectively, with 7 bases between them. Germline lookup yields CDR1 GTSNPN and CDR2 SVGIG (reference sequence). In nucleotides, the CDR3 is TGTGCCTGGAGTGTTGTAGGGTCTGGGGCCAACGTCCTGACTTTC. The encoded protein is CAWSVVGSGANVLTF.

V is TRBV4-3 and J is TRBJ1-6; TRBD1 might be the D (5 bases). This CDR3 comprises 14 residues. Per germline, CDR1 LGHNA and CDR2 YSLEER. V lost 3 bases to trimming and J lost 9 bases, with 12 bases between them. The CDR3 sequence is CASSQNQGGSPLHF. In DNA form, the CDR3 reads TGCGCCAGCAGCCAGAACCAGGGTGGTTCACCCCTCCACTTT.

This chain connects TRBV30 to TRBJ1-3, with 10 nucleotides matching TRBD1. V lost 5 bases to trimming and J lost 8 bases; unmatched junction nucleotides: 3. From germline, CDR1 is GTSNPN and CDR2 SVGIG (reference sequence). This CDR3 contains 12 residues. CDR3 nucleotide sequence: TGTGCCTGGGGGACAGGGGAACACACCATATATTTT. This codes for CAWGTGEHTIYF.

Notes on this clone: Within the sample, other DNA sequences also encode this same CDR3. The chain links TRBV29-1 to TRBJ1-1; D unresolved. The CDR3 covers 13 residues. Germline V CDR1 and CDR2: SQVTM, ANQGSEA. V lost 4 bases and J 1 base, leaving 10 bases between the germline ends. CDR3 DNA: TGCAGCGTTGGTGGGGAAGGGAACACTGAAGCTTTCTTT. This translates into CSVGGEGNTEAFF. The full variable domain, in which reference TRBV29-1 and TRBJ1-1 provide the parts outside the CDR3, is SAVISQKPSRDICQRGTSLTIQCQVDSQVTMMFWYRQQPGQSLTLIATANQGSEATYESGFVIDKFPISRPNLTFSTLTVSNMSPEDSSIYLCSVGGEGNTEAFFGQGTRLTVV.

V usage is TRBV9 and J usage is TRBJ1-2; D is perhaps TRBD1 (5 bases). The CDR3 is 15 residues long. Per the germline V gene, CDR1 is SGDLS and CDR2 is YYNGEE. Trimming took off 3 bases at V and 2 bases at J, with 14 bases between the two ends. The CDR3 DNA sequence: TGTGCCAGCAGCGCGCAGGGTATGTTCAACTATGGCTACACCTTC. This sequence encodes CASSAQGMFNYGYTF.

This chain joins TRBV30 and TRBJ1-5; TRBD1 agrees at 7 bases. There are 17 residues in the CDR3. With V trimmed by 5 bases and J by 4 bases, 17 bases remained unmatched. CDR1 and CDR2 (germline): GTSNPN, SVGIG (reference sequence). DNA for the CDR3: TGTGCCTGGGCTGAAAGAACAGGGGCCCTAGGGAATCAGCCCCAGCATTTT. Translated: CAWAERTGALGNQPQHF.

The chain employs TRBV6-5 and TRBJ1-2, with D perhaps TRBD1 (5 bases). V was shortened by 6 bases and J by 4 bases, with 18 bases between the two germline ends. The length of the CDR3 is 15 residues. Germline lookup yields CDR1 MNHEY and CDR2 SVGAGI. The DNA for the CDR3 is TGTGCCAGCAGCCGCCGGCAGGGATTCGGCTATGGCTACACCTTC. As protein: CASSRRQGFGYGYTF.

The rearrangement uses TRBV30 and TRBJ2-1; D ambiguous. CDR3 length: 13 residues. V shed 0 bases and J shed 6 bases, with 9 bases lying between them. Germline V gene sequence: CDR1 GTSNPN, CDR2 SVGIG (reference sequence). Here the CDR3 reads CAWSVGERNEQFF. The CDR3 bases are TGTGCCTGGAGTGTAGGCGAACGCAATGAGCAGTTCTTC.

This clone showed up just a few times. V is TRBV11-3 and J is TRBJ1-2; D not certain. V was cut by 4 bases and J by 1 base, with 16 bases left in between. From germline, CDR1 is SGHNT and CDR2 YENEEA. The CDR3 totals 16 residues. The CDR3 nucleotides are TGTGCCAGCAGCTCTAGACCACGGGGAATTAACTATGGCTACACCTTC. Translated: CASSSRPRGINYGYTF.

This rearrangement joins TRBV11-2 to TRBJ1-1, with 7 positions matching TRBD1. CDR3 length equals 13 residues. CDR1 is SGHAT and CDR2 is FQNNGV in the germline V gene. Trimming at V came to 6 bases and at J to 7 bases, leaving 8 bases not matched to a gene. The CDR3 sequence is CASRPPGGSEAFF. In nucleotides, the CDR3 is TGTGCCAGCAGGCCGCCAGGGGGTAGTGAAGCTTTCTTT.

This clone was recorded once. The chain joins TRBV30 to TRBJ1-1, with 9 bases aligning to TRBD1. This CDR3 has 14 residues. CDR1 GTSNPN and CDR2 SVGIG come from the germline V gene (reference sequence). J was trimmed by 0 bases and V by 4 bases; bases with no gene match: 3. The CDR3 loop is CAWNNRGLNTEAFF. The CDR3 DNA sequence: TGTGCCTGGAACAACAGGGGGCTGAACACTGAAGCTTTCTTT.

This sequence joins TRBV6-4 and TRBJ2-1; no reliable D call. Trimming shortened V by 2 bases and J by 0 bases, and 14 bases separated the two germline ends. The CDR3 spans 17 residues. Germline loops: CDR1 MRHNA, CDR2 SNTAGT. The CDR3 DNA reads as TGTGCCAGCAGTGACGCCTGGATCGAGAGCTCCTACAATGAGCAGTTCTTC. It yields the protein CASSDAWIESSYNEQFF.

The J gene is TRBJ1-6, the V gene TRBV25-1, with D maybe TRBD1 (6 bases). The germline V gene has CDR1 MGHDK and CDR2 SYGVNS. Trimming left V 5 bases short and J 9 bases short, with 20 bases between. The CDR3 length is 16 residues. CDR3 protein: CASSPPTGMNSSPLHF. The CDR3 nucleotides read TGTGCCAGCAGTCCCCCAACAGGGATGAACTCTTCACCCCTCCACTTT.

V is TRBV30 and J is TRBJ2-6; tentative D call: TRBD1 (6 bases). The CDR3 is 15 amino acids. With 8 bases removed from V and 0 bases from J, the gap between germline ends came to 14 bases. Germline assignment: CDR1 GTSNPN and CDR2 SVGIG (reference sequence). In nucleotides, the CDR3 is TGTGCCGCACAGGGAGTCGGCTCTGGGGCCAACGTCCTGACTTTC. Residues: CAAQGVGSGANVLTF.

The chain has TRBV4-3 and TRBJ2-3, with D uncertain. The CDR3 has 13 residues. The germline gives CDR1 LGHNA, CDR2 YSLEER. V lost 1 base and J 4 bases, leaving 6 bases between the germline ends. The CDR3, as DNA: TGCGCCAGCAGCCAAGTGATGGCAGATACGCAGTATTTT. Its protein product is CASSQVMADTQYF.

The chain combines TRBV5-1 with TRBJ2-3; D perhaps matches TRBD1 (6 bases). In germline, CDR1 is SGHRS, CDR2 YFSETQ. V lost 8 bases to trimming and J lost 0 bases, with 16 bases between them. The CDR3 extends over 15 amino acids. CDR3 DNA: TGCGCCAGTGAACAGGGTGTGGGAAGCACAGATACGCAGTATTTT. Its translation is CASEQGVGSTDTQYF.

V and J are TRBV29-1 and TRBJ2-4; 7 bases match TRBD1. The CDR3 runs to 12 residues. CDR1 is SQVTM and CDR2 is ANQGSEA in the germline V gene. V lost 5 bases to trimming and J lost 7 bases; unmatched junction nucleotides: 5. The CDR3 nucleotides are TGCAGCGTTCTCACAGGGGTGAACATTCAGTACTTC. This gives the protein CSVLTGVNIQYF. Full variable domain (outside the CDR3, taken from reference TRBV29-1 and TRBJ2-4): SAVISQKPSRDICQRGTSLTIQCQVDSQVTMMFWYRQQPGQSLTLIATANQGSEATYESGFVIDKFPISRPNLTFSTLTVSNMSPEDSSIYLCSVLTGVNIQYFGAGTRLSVL.

Concerning this clone itself: Mismatch with germline at one junction end may stem from a read error. The chain employs TRBV7-2 and TRBJ1-2; D is undetermined. CDR3 length equals 15 residues. The germline CDR1 and CDR2 sequences are SGHTA and FQGNSA. The DNA for the CDR3 is TGCGCCAGCAGCCAAGAAAGGGTTACAGTGGGTGGCTACATCTTC. Encoded protein: CASSQERVTVGGYIF.

As to this clone: The sample carries other DNA sequences with the same CDR3. The chain carries TRBV11-2 and TRBJ1-1; D ambiguous. CDR3 length: 13 residues. The germline CDR1 and CDR2 sequences are SGHAT and FQNNGV. V lost 3 bases and J 3 bases, leaving 8 bases between the germline ends. The CDR3 protein is CASSFRVDTEAFF. The CDR3 DNA reads TGTGCCAGCAGCTTTCGGGTAGACACTGAAGCTTTCTTT.

V is TRBV4-1 and J is TRBJ2-1; D is ambiguous. This CDR3 contains 12 residues. CDR1 and CDR2 from the germline V gene are MGHRA and YSYEKL. V dropped 4 bases and J dropped 13 bases, with 14 bases sitting between them. DNA of the CDR3: TGCGCCAGCAGCCTACCCTGGCGACCTCAGTTCTTC. This codes for CASSLPWRPQFF.

This sequence joins TRBV7-9 and TRBJ2-1, with 8 bases that match TRBD1. After removal of 1 base from V and 0 bases from J, the junction contained 8 bases not matched to a gene. The CDR3 loop spans 18 amino acids. Germline V gene data show CDR1 as SEHNR and CDR2 as FQNEAQ (reference sequence). DNA of the CDR3: TGTGCCAGCAGCTTAGTACCAGGGGGCCCAAGCTCCTACAATGAGCAGTTCTTC. Amino acids: CASSLVPGGPSSYNEQFF.

The chain links TRBV29-1 to TRBJ2-7; 9 positions agree with TRBD2. Trimming took 6 bases from V and 6 from J; bases not matched to a gene: 9. This CDR3 is 13 amino acids long. Germline CDR1 and CDR2: SQVTM and ANQGSEA. The CDR3 DNA reads as TGCAGCGTGGTGGGTCTAGCGGGGTTCGAGCAGTACTTC. Amino acids: CSVVGLAGFEQYF.

CDR3 nucleotide sequence: TGTGCCTGGAGTGCTGCTGGGAATCAGCCCCAGCATTTT. It specifies CAWSAAGNQPQHF. This sequence joins TRBV30 and TRBJ1-5, with unresolved D. Trimming removed 1 base from V and 4 bases from J, with 8 bases in between. This CDR3 has 13 residues. Germline values: CDR1 GTSNPN, CDR2 SVGIG (reference sequence).

The rearrangement joins TRBV7-2 to TRBJ2-5; the D is unclear. The CDR3 totals 16 residues. Per germline, CDR1 SGHTA and CDR2 FQGNSA. Trimming took off 2 bases at V and 4 bases at J, with 17 bases between the two ends. CDR3 region: CASSLTQFSAGETQYF. The CDR3 DNA is TGTGCCAGCAGCTTAACCCAGTTCTCGGCCGGAGAGACCCAGTACTTC.